The next 21 T cell receptor beta chains were all read from a single sample in a study of T cell repertoires in cytomegalovirus infection. Each CDR3 protein is one row after TCRdb ran MiXCR on the reads. The data hold some 350,000 distinct CDR3 sequences, with approximately 30% observed a single time. Their antigen targets remain unknown. The input for sequencing was cultured PBMCs, taken from culture after CMV antigen stimulation. The source is a human donor in good health (CMV status not recorded). Some clones in this sample may be carry-over from other donors' samples.

This clonotype ranks as medium-sized. The V gene is TRBV28, the J gene TRBJ2-1; D might be TRBD2 (6 bases). From germline, CDR1 is MDHEN and CDR2 SYDVKM. V was pared by 6 bases and J by 3 bases, with 15 bases between. The CDR3 loop spans 15 amino acids. CDR3 loop: CASRLGTGDYNEQFF. The CDR3 bases are TGTGCCAGCAGACTGGGGACGGGAGACTACAATGAGCAGTTCTTC.

V and J are TRBV3-1 and TRBJ2-5; 7 nucleotides align to TRBD1. The CDR3 is 14 amino acids. V was clipped by 4 bases and J by 6 bases; unmatched bases: 8. Germline V CDR1 and CDR2: LGHDT, YNNKEL (reference sequence). The CDR3 region has the DNA TGTGCCAGCAGCCCTGTACAGGGGCTAAAGACCCAGTACTTC. Encoded protein: CASSPVQGLKTQYF.

This clonotype has just a few counts. The chain is built from TRBV7-2 and TRBJ2-5, with D tentatively TRBD1 (5 bases). This CDR3 is built from 17 residues. The V end was cut by 2 bases, the J end by 4 bases, with 20 bases between. The germline V gene encodes CDR1 SGHTA and CDR2 FQGNSA. Here the CDR3 reads CASSLSFLSQGTETQYF. CDR3 nucleotide sequence: TGTGCCAGCAGCTTAAGTTTTCTGAGTCAGGGTACAGAGACCCAGTACTTC.

The rearrangement joins TRBV19 to TRBJ1-5, with 9 bases fitting TRBD1. CDR1 and CDR2 (germline): LNHDA, SQIVND (reference sequence). After removal of 5 bases from V and 3 bases from J, the junction contained 8 bases not matched to a gene. The CDR3 totals 16 residues. The DNA of the CDR3 is TGTGCCAGTAGTCGAGGGGACAGGGTGGACAATCAGCCCCAGCATTTT. The encoded protein is CASSRGDRVDNQPQHF.

This clonotype occurred a few times. CDR3 sequence (DNA): TGTGCCAGTATACGCGGGAACCGATTTAGCTCCTACAATGAGCAGTTCTTC. Translation: CASIRGNRFSSYNEQFF. The chain recombines TRBV28 with TRBJ2-1; tentative D call: TRBD2 (6 bases). The CDR3 has 17 residues. Germline assignment: CDR1 MDHEN and CDR2 SYDVKM. V lost 9 bases to trimming and J lost 0 bases, with 21 bases between them.

This chain joins TRBV19 and TRBJ2-1, with TRBD2 matching 8 bases. The V segment lost 4 bases and the J segment 1 base; nucleotides outside the gene matches: 6. The CDR3 runs 16 residues. Germline V lookup: CDR1 LNHDA, CDR2 SQIVND (reference sequence). For the CDR3, the DNA is TGTGCCAGTAGTAGCTCCGTAGCGGGATCCTACAATGAGCAGTTCTTC. Translating gives CASSSSVAGSYNEQFF.

There are a few counts of this clonotype. V and J are TRBV14 and TRBJ2-3; 11 bases line up with TRBD2. V dropped 6 bases and J dropped 0; count of bases not matched to a gene: 11. Germline V gives CDR1 SGHDN, CDR2 FVKESK. The CDR3 covers 18 residues. Here the CDR3 reads CASSRWTSGRSSTDTQYF. Here the CDR3 DNA reads TGTGCCAGCAGTCGATGGACTAGCGGGCGCTCTAGCACAGATACGCAGTATTTT.

There are a few counts of this clonotype. The chain joins TRBV11-2 to TRBJ2-2; no clear D. This CDR3 spans 15 amino acids. Trimming removed 2 bases at V and 2 bases at J, with 9 bases between. From germline, CDR1 is SGHAT and CDR2 FQNNGV. CDR3 DNA: TGTGCCAGCAGCTTATTACTCCTAAACACCGGGGAGCTGTTTTTT. It translates to CASSLLLLNTGELFF.

In its sample, this clonotype was seen many times. The DNA of the CDR3 is TGTGCCAGCAGTTCGCGGGACAGGGAATACTATGGCTACACCTTC. Protein: CASSSRDREYYGYTF. The rearrangement links TRBV6-2 or TRBV6-3 to TRBJ1-2, with 9 bases matching TRBD1. After removal of 4 bases from V and 3 bases from J, the junction contained 6 bases not matched to a gene. CDR1 and CDR2 (germline): MNHEY, SVGEGT. This CDR3 has 15 amino acids.

A remark on this clonotype: A much larger clone differs from this one at a single base, so this may be a read error. V is TRBV7-2 and J is TRBJ1-5; 7 positions agree with TRBD1. Germline V gene sequence: CDR1 SGHTA, CDR2 FQGNSA. The CDR3 is 14 residues long. The CDR3 sequence is CVSSYGTDYQPQHF. The CDR3 DNA follows: TGTGTCAGCAGCTACGGGACAGATTATCAGCCCCAGCATTTT. Full variable domain (missing parts from reference TRBV7-2 and TRBJ1-5): GAGVSQSPSNKVTEKGKDVELRCDPISGHTALYWYRQSLGQGLEFLIYFQGNSAPDKSGLPSDRFSAERTGGSVSTLTIQRTQQEDSAVYLCVSSYGTDYQPQHFGDGTRLSIL.

This clonotype turned up a few times. The CDR3 protein is CASSLSRGTGELFF. The CDR3 DNA reads TGTGCCAGCAGTTTGTCCCGGGGTACCGGGGAGCTGTTTTTT. The chain uses TRBV27 and TRBJ2-2; possible D gene TRBD2, 5 bases. The CDR3 has 14 amino acids. Germline assignment: CDR1 MNHEY and CDR2 SMNVEV (reference sequence). The V end was cut by 3 bases, the J end by 5 bases, with 10 bases between.

This clonotype was found many times. CDR3 sequence reads: CASSSRGLAGSTDTQYF. In nucleotides, the CDR3 is TGTGCCAGCAGCTCACGAGGACTAGCGGGAAGCACAGATACGCAGTATTTT. The chain is built from TRBV7-6 and TRBJ2-3; 12 bases are shared with TRBD2. The V segment lost 4 bases and the J segment 0 bases; nucleotides outside the gene matches: 5. Germline CDR1 is SGHVS and CDR2 is FNYEAQ. The CDR3 has 17 amino acids.

This chain uses TRBV7-8 with TRBJ2-3; D uncertain. There are 15 residues in the CDR3. The ends were cut back, 0 bases at V and 1 base at J, with 8 bases in the middle. Germline V gene lookup returns CDR1 SGHVS and CDR2 FQNEAQ. This chain's CDR3 is CASSLAMAGTDTQYF. The DNA for the CDR3 is TGTGCCAGCAGCTTAGCCATGGCGGGCACAGATACGCAGTATTTT. Complete variable domain (other parts from reference TRBV7-8 and TRBJ2-3): GAGVSQSPRYKVAKRGQDVALRCDPISGHVSLFWYQQALGQGPEFLTYFQNEAQLDKSGLPSDRFFAERPEGSVSTLKIQRTQQEDSAVYLCASSLAMAGTDTQYFGPGTRLTVL.

The rearrangement links TRBV29-1 to TRBJ1-2; D gene uncertain. Trimming removed 5 bases from V and 2 bases from J, with 9 bases in between. Per the germline V gene, CDR1 is SQVTM and CDR2 is ANQGSEA. This CDR3 has 12 residues. CDR3 region: CSVLGINYGYTF. CDR3 coding DNA: TGCAGCGTTCTAGGCATAAACTATGGCTACACCTTC.

J is TRBJ1-2 and V is TRBV4-3; D perhaps matches TRBD1 (6 bases). This CDR3 is built from 14 residues. V gave up 3 bases and J gave up 8 bases, with 16 bases separating them. CDR1 and CDR2 from the germline V gene are LGHNA and YSLEER. CDR3 residues: CASSQDSGGGGYTF. The CDR3 nucleotides are TGCGCCAGCAGCCAGGACAGCGGAGGGGGGGGCTACACCTTC.

The V gene is TRBV9, the J gene TRBJ2-2; tentatively, D is TRBD1 (5 bases). The germline V gene has CDR1 SGDLS and CDR2 YYNGEE. V was cut by 4 bases and J by 7 bases, with 8 bases left in between. The CDR3 contains 12 residues. The CDR3 spells CASSRQGGELFF. The DNA for the CDR3 is TGTGCCAGCAGCCGCCAGGGCGGGGAGCTGTTTTTT.

CDR3 sequence reads: CASSPAGTSGSHEQFF. CDR3 nucleotides: TGTGCCAGTAGTCCAGCTGGAACTAGCGGGAGCCATGAGCAGTTCTTC. The chain recombines TRBV19 with TRBJ2-1, with TRBD2 matching over 11 bases. V trimming: 5 bases; J trimming: 8 bases; junction bases outside the gene matches: 11. Germline CDR1 is LNHDA and CDR2 is SQIVND (reference sequence). The CDR3 spans 16 residues.

The chain combines TRBV24-1 with TRBJ2-5; tentative D call: TRBD2 (7 bases). The CDR3 has 15 residues. Deletions cut 3 bases from V and 5 bases from J, with 15 bases between. Germline CDR1 KGHDR, CDR2 SFDVKD. The CDR3 DNA is TGTGCCACCAGTGATCCCGGTGAGGGGGGGGAGACCCAGTACTTC. Protein: CATSDPGEGGETQYF.

V and J are TRBV20-1 and TRBJ2-5; TRBD2 matches 10 bases. Germline CDR1 reads DFQATT; CDR2 reads SNEGSKA (reference sequence). There are 14 residues in the CDR3. The junction had 6 bases not matched to a gene; V was cut back by 3 bases and J by 5 bases. The CDR3 reads CSASSGRIGETQYF. The CDR3 DNA sequence: TGCAGTGCTAGTAGCGGGAGGATTGGGGAGACCCAGTACTTC.

In this sample, this clonotype turned up a few times. This chain joins TRBV7-8 and TRBJ1-3; the D is unclear. Trimming cost V 2 bases and J 0 bases, with 8 bases left between them. CDR3 length: 15 amino acids. Germline CDR1 and CDR2: SGHVS and FQNEAQ. CDR3 sequence (DNA): TGTGCCAGCAGCTTAACGGTAATCTCTGGAAACACCATATATTTT. This gives the protein CASSLTVISGNTIYF. Full variable domain (remainder filled in from reference TRBV7-8 and TRBJ1-3): GAGVSQSPRYKVAKRGQDVALRCDPISGHVSLFWYQQALGQGPEFLTYFQNEAQLDKSGLPSDRFFAERPEGSVSTLKIQRTQQEDSAVYLCASSLTVISGNTIYFGEGSWLTVV.

This clonotype has at least ten counts. The J gene is TRBJ1-2, the V gene TRBV7-2, with D perhaps TRBD1 (5 bases). CDR1 is SGHTA and CDR2 is FQGNSA in the germline V gene. This CDR3 region has 14 residues. V was trimmed by 5 bases and J by 3 bases, leaving 13 bases between them. DNA for the CDR3: TGTGCCAGCAGCCTACCCGGACACCACTATGGCTACACCTTC. It encodes CASSLPGHHYGYTF.